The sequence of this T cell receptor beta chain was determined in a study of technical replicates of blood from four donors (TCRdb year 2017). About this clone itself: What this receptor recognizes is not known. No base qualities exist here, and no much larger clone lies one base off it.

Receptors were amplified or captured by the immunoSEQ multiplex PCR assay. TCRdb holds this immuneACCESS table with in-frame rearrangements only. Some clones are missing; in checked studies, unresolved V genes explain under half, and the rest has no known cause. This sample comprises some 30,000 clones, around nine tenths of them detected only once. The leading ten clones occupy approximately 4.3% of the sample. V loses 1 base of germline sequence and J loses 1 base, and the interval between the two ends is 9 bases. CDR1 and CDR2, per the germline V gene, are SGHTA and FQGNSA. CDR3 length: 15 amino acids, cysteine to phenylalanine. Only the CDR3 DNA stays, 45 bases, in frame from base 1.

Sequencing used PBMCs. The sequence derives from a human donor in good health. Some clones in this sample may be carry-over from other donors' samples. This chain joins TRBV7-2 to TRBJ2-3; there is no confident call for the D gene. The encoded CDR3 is CASSLDGWGTDTQYF. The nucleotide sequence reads TGTGCCAGCAGCTTAGACGGGTGGGGCACAGATACGCAGTATTTT.